The rows below give T cell receptor beta chains drawn from one sample of a study of blood T cell repertoires in COVID-19. The protocol was immunoSEQ multiplex PCR, while the TCRdb copy is restricted to in-frame clones and leaves out a portion. This table holds 150,000 to 200,000 clones, around 86% found once. The specimen was peripheral blood. The receptors shown here come from a man between 65 and 79 years old who had recovered from COVID-19. CDR3s include the opening cysteine and the closing phenylalanine or tryptophan. A D gene is named only where the DNA matches it firmly. Rows give clone size only sometimes, using once, few, many, or a class for an expanded clone.

V,J,size,D,DNA,CDR3
TRBV3-1/TRBV3-2,TRBJ1-1,.,TRBD1,TGTGCCAGCAGCCGACAGGGGGGGATGAACACTGAAGCTTTCTTT,CASSRQGGMNTEAFF
TRBV27,TRBJ2-3,.,.,TGTGCCAGCAGTTTGCGACGGGGAGATGCAGATACGCAGTATTTT,CASSLRRGDADTQYF
TRBV9,TRBJ2-2,.,TRBD1,TGTGCCAGCAGCGGATTCCGGGACAGGGGAATCACCGGGGAGCTGTTTTTT,CASSGFRDRGITGELFF
TRBV11-2,TRBJ2-3,.,.,TGTGCCAGCAGCTTAGCTGGCAGGTTCACAGATACGCAGTATTTT,CASSLAGRFTDTQYF
TRBV5-6,TRBJ1-2,.,TRBD1,TGTGCCAGCAGCTGGGGACAGGGGGCTAACTATGGCTACACCTTC,CASSWGQGANYGYTF
TRBV4-3,TRBJ1-3,.,.,TGCGCCAGCAGCCAAGACTATGGCAGGGGCGCAGGAAACACCATATATTTT,CASSQDYGRGAGNTIYF
TRBV18,TRBJ1-2,.,.,TGTGCCAGCTCACCGGGCCAGAACTATGGCTACACCTTC,CASSPGQNYGYTF
TRBV5-1,TRBJ2-3,.,.,TGCGCCAGCAGCCAAAGCGAAGTGAGCGGACGGGGCACAGATACGCAGTATTTT,CASSQSEVSGRGTDTQYF
TRBV2,TRBJ2-1,few,TRBD2,TGTGCCAGAGGGGAGGGACGCCCTGGAAATGAGCAGTTCTTC,CARGEGRPGNEQFF
TRBV7-2,TRBJ1-4,once,TRBD1,TGTGCCAGCAGCGCCTTCGGGACAGGGGATGGAAAACTGTTTTTT,CASSAFGTGDGKLFF
TRBV4-3,TRBJ1-1,.,.,TGCGCCAGCAGCCAAGACGGGATGGCATCTTCAAGGGCAAATGAAGCTTTCTTT,CASSQDGMASSRANEAFF
TRBV9,TRBJ2-1,.,TRBD2,TGTGCCAGCCACCCAGCGGGAGGGTCCTACAATGAGCAGTTCTTC,CASHPAGGSYNEQFF
TRBV30,TRBJ1-2,.,.,TGTGCCTGGAGCGTATCGGGGGGCCTTTCTGGCTACACCTTC,CAWSVSGGLSGYTF
TRBV15,TRBJ2-7,.,.,TGTGCCACCAGCAGAGAAGGGGTGGGGACTTTATACGAGCAGTACTTC,CATSREGVGTLYEQYF
TRBV11-2,TRBJ2-7,.,TRBD2,TGTGCCAGCAGCTTAAGTTTTACCCGGACTAGCGAGTACGAGCAGTACTTC,CASSLSFTRTSEYEQYF
TRBV18,TRBJ2-1,.,TRBD2,TGTGCCAGCTCACCATTAGCGGGAGTCGCCTACAATGAGCAGTTCTTC,CASSPLAGVAYNEQFF
TRBV2,TRBJ2-1,many,TRBD2,TGTGCCAGCAGTGGGGGGGACTACCAATCCAGTGAGCAGTTCTTC,CASSGGDYQSSEQFF
TRBV6-5,TRBJ1-3,.,.,TGTGCCAGCCTGGAGTCCTCTGGAAACACCATATATTTT,CASLESSGNTIYF
TRBV20-1,TRBJ2-1,.,.,TGCAGTGCTAGTGGGGTGTTAGGTTCCCAGGAGGATGAGCAGTTCTTC,CSASGVLGSQEDEQFF
TRBV10-3,TRBJ1-6,.,.,TGTGCCACCCAGGAGGACAGCGATAATTCACCCCTCCACTTT,CATQEDSDNSPLHF
TRBV5-1,TRBJ1-1,.,.,TGCGCCAGCAGCACTAACACTGAAGCTTTCTTT,CASSTNTEAFF
TRBV19,TRBJ2-2,.,.,TGTGCCAGCTCAACAGGGTTCTCCGGGGAGCTGTTTTTT,CASSTGFSGELFF
TRBV3-1/TRBV3-2,TRBJ2-3,.,TRBD2,TGTGCCAGCAGCCGAGCGGGAGCAGATACGCAGTATTTT,CASSRAGADTQYF
TRBV7-9,TRBJ2-7,.,TRBD1,TGTGCCAGCAGCCTACAGACAGGGCCCTACGAGCAGTACTTC,CASSLQTGPYEQYF
TRBV10-3,TRBJ1-5,.,.,TGTGCCATCAGCTCGGGTCTCGAGAGCAATCAGCCCCAGCATTTT,CAISSGLESNQPQHF
TRBV25-1,TRBJ2-7,.,TRBD2,TGTGCCAGCAGCGGGACTAGCGGAAACGAGCAGTACTTC,CASSGTSGNEQYF
TRBV12-3/TRBV12-4,TRBJ2-1,.,.,TGTGCCAGCACCGAACGCGGCAGTGAGCAGTTCTTC,CASTERGSEQFF
TRBV5-1,TRBJ2-1,.,TRBD1,TGCGCCAGCAGCTCCGGGACAGGGAACTACAATGAGCAGTTCTTC,CASSSGTGNYNEQFF
TRBV19,TRBJ1-2,.,.,TGTGCCAGTAGTTGGTCCGGCTATGGCTACACCTTC,CASSWSGYGYTF
TRBV19,TRBJ1-1,.,.,TGTGCCAGTAGTAGTGAGGGAGGCACTGAAGCTTTCTTT,CASSSEGGTEAFF
TRBV10-3,TRBJ1-2,once,.,TGTGCCATCAGTGAGTCAGGCAGGGTAGGCTACACCTTC,CAISESGRVGYTF
TRBV9,TRBJ2-2,.,TRBD2,TGTGCCAGCAGCGTAGCTTCTAGCGGGAGGGCCACCGGGGAGCTGTTTTTT,CASSVASSGRATGELFF
TRBV19,TRBJ2-2,once,TRBD2,TGTGCCAGTAGTATCGCCAGCGGGAGTAATACCGGGGAGCTGTTTTTT,CASSIASGSNTGELFF
TRBV3-1/TRBV3-2,TRBJ2-1,.,.,TGTGCCAGCAGCCAAGATCCCCTCGATGAGCAGTTCTTC,CASSQDPLDEQFF
TRBV27,TRBJ1-4,.,TRBD1,TGTGCCAGCAGTTCAGGGGGGTCCTTTAATGAAAAACTGTTTTTT,CASSSGGSFNEKLFF
TRBV28,TRBJ1-3,.,.,TGTGCCAGCATCCCGGGGGACGGAAACACCATATATTTT,CASIPGDGNTIYF
TRBV11-2,TRBJ2-2,few,TRBD2,TGTGCCAGCAGCGGACCGGGACTAGCGGTTGGAGGGGAGCTGTTTTTT,CASSGPGLAVGGELFF
TRBV2,TRBJ1-1,few,.,TGTGCCAGCAGTTTACAAAACCTGAACACTGAAGCTTTCTTT,CASSLQNLNTEAFF
TRBV6-2/TRBV6-3,TRBJ1-5,.,.,TGTGCCAGCAGTCCCGACGGAGCGAAAAGCAATCAGCCCCAGCATTTT,CASSPDGAKSNQPQHF
TRBV7-2,TRBJ2-3,.,.,TGTGCCAGCAGGCCCGACTGGGGCACAGATACGCAGTATTTT,CASRPDWGTDTQYF
TRBV6-5,TRBJ2-7,.,.,TGTGCCAGCAGTTACTCGGGGCAGGGATTTAACGAGCAGTACTTC,CASSYSGQGFNEQYF
TRBV6-5,TRBJ2-5,.,.,TGTGCCAGCAGTTCTCTCGGAGAGACCCAGTACTTC,CASSSLGETQYF
TRBV19,TRBJ1-4,few,TRBD1,TGTGCCAGTAGTATTTCGGGACAGGTGGGATTCGGACTGTTTTTT,CASSISGQVGFGLFF
TRBV2,TRBJ2-7,.,.,TGTGCCAGCAGCGGCAGACAGGGTGCGGGATACGAGCAGTACTTC,CASSGRQGAGYEQYF
TRBV27,TRBJ2-1,.,TRBD1,TGTGCCAGCGGGATCGACAGGGGCTCCTACAATGAGCAGTTCTTC,CASGIDRGSYNEQFF
TRBV27,TRBJ1-5,once,.,TGTGCCAGCAAGGAGGGCTTAAACCAGCCCCAGCATTTT,CASKEGLNQPQHF
TRBV7-2,TRBJ2-5,.,TRBD1,TGTGCCAGCAGCCGGACAGGGGGCCAAGAGACCCAGTACTTC,CASSRTGGQETQYF
TRBV29-1,TRBJ2-7,.,.,TGCAGCGTTGAAGGCCAGGGCCCCTACGAGCAGTACTTC,CSVEGQGPYEQYF
TRBV7-2,TRBJ2-7,.,TRBD2,TGTGCCAGCAGCTTACTCCGCGGGAGGATCCACGAGCAGTACTTC,CASSLLRGRIHEQYF
TRBV30,TRBJ2-7,.,.,TGTGCCTGGAATCCAGGGTTGGGAAGGACCTACGAGCAGTACTTC,CAWNPGLGRTYEQYF
TRBV11-2,TRBJ2-3,.,.,TGTGCCAGCAGCTTACTCTCTATTTCAACCATGAGCACAGATACGCAGTATTTT,CASSLLSISTMSTDTQYF
TRBV6-6,TRBJ2-3,.,TRBD2,TGTGCCAGCAAACCCGGAGGGACTAGCAGCACAGATACGCAGTATTTT,CASKPGGTSSTDTQYF
TRBV9,TRBJ1-5,.,TRBD1,TGTGCCAGCAGCGCAGGGACAGGCGAAAGCAATCAGCCCCAGCATTTT,CASSAGTGESNQPQHF